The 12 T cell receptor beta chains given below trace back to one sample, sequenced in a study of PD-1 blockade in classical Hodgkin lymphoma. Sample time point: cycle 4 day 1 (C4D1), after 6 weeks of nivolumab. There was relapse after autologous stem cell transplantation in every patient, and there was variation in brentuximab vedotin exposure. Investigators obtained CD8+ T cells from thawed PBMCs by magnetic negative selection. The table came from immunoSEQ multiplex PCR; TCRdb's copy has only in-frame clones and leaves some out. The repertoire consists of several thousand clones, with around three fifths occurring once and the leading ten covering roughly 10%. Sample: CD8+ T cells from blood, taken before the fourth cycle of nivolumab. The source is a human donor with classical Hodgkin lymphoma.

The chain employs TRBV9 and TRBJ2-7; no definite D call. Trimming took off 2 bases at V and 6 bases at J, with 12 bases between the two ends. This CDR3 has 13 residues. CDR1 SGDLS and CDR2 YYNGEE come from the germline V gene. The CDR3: CASSVLEDREQYF. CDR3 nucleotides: TGTGCCAGCAGCGTCCTTGAAGATCGCGAGCAGTACTTC.

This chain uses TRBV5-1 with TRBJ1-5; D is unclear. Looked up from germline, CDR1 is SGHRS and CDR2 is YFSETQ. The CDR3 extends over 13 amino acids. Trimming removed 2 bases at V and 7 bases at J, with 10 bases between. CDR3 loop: CASSFGVGQPQHF. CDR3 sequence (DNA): TGCGCCAGCAGCTTTGGGGTCGGACAGCCCCAGCATTTT.

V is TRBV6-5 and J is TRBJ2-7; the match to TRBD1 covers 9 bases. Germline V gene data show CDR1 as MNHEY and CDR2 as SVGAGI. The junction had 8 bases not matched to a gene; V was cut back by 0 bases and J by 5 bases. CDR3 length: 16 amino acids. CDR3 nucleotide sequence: TGTGCCAGCAGTTACTCCGGGACAGGGCCTCCGGACGAGCAGTACTTC. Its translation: CASSYSGTGPPDEQYF.

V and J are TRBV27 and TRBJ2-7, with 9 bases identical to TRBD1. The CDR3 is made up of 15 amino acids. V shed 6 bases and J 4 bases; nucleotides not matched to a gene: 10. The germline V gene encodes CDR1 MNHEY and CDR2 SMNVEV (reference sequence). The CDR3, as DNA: TGTGCCAGCAGCCCACTCCTGGGACAGGGATACGAGCAGTACTTC. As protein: CASSPLLGQGYEQYF.

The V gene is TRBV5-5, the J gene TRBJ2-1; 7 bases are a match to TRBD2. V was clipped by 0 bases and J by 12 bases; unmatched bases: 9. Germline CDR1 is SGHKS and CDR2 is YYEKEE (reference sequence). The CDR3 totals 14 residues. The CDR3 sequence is CASSLGAGGRGQFF. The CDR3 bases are TGTGCCAGCAGCTTGGGAGCGGGCGGGAGAGGGCAGTTCTTC.

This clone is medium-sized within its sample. The CDR3 DNA sequence: TGTGCCAGCAGTCCTGACAGGGGAAGGGCTGAGCAGTTCTTC. The encoded protein is CASSPDRGRAEQFF. This chain joins TRBV27 and TRBJ2-1, with 8 bases identical to TRBD1. Trimming removed 5 bases from V and 9 bases from J; junction bases left unmatched: 9. The CDR3 covers 14 residues. The germline V gene has CDR1 MNHEY and CDR2 SMNVEV (reference sequence).

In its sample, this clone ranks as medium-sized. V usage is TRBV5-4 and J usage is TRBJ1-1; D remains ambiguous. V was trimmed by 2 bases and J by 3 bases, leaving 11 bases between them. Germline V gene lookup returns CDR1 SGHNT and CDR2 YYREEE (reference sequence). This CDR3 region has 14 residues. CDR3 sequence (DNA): TGTGCCAGCAGCTTTGGGATAGGAGACACTGAAGCTTTCTTT. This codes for CASSFGIGDTEAFF.

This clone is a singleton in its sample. The CDR3 DNA sequence: TGTGCCATCAGTGAGCAGGGGACTAGCGGGAGTTACGAGCAGTACTTC. Its protein is CAISEQGTSGSYEQYF. The chain couples TRBV10-3 to TRBJ2-7, with 14 bases fitting TRBD2. Germline V lookup: CDR1 ENHRY, CDR2 SYGVKD. V trimming: 2 bases; J trimming: 4 bases; junction bases outside the gene matches: 4. This CDR3 contains 16 residues.

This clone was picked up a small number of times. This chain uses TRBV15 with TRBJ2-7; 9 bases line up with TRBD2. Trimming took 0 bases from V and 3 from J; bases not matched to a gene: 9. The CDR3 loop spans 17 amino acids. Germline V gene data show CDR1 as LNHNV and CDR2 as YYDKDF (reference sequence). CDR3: CATSRDRPAGGNYEQYF. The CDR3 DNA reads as TGTGCCACCAGCAGAGATCGTCCAGCGGGAGGTAACTACGAGCAGTACTTC.

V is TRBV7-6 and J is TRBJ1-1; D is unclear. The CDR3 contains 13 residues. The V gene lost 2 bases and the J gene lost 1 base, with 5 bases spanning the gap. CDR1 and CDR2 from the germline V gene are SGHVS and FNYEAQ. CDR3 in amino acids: CASSLSENTEAFF. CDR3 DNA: TGTGCCAGCAGCTTATCGGAGAACACTGAAGCTTTCTTT. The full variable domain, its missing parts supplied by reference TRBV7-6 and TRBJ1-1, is GAGVSQSPRYKVTKRGQDVALRCDPISGHVSLYWYRQALGQGPEFLTYFNYEAQQDKSGLPNDRFSAERPEGSISTLTIQRTEQRDSAMYRCASSLSENTEAFFGQGTRLTVV.

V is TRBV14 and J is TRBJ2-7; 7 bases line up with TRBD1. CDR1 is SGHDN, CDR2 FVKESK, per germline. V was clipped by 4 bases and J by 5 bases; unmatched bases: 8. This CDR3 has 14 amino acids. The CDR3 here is CASSPAQGDHEQYF. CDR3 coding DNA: TGTGCCAGCAGCCCGGCGCAGGGGGACCACGAGCAGTACTTC.

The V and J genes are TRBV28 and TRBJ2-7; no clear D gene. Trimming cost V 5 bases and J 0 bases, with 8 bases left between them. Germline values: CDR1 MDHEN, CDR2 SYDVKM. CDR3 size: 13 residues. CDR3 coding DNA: TGTGCCAGCAGTCGACTCCGCTCCTACGAGCAGTACTTC. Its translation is CASSRLRSYEQYF.